This is a list of T cell receptor beta chains from one sample in a study of blood T cell repertoires in COVID-19. Profiled with immunoSEQ multiplex PCR; TCRdb holds only in-frame clones, not every one. The table records 150,000 to 200,000 clones, around 93% of them present only once. Input material: peripheral blood. These receptors were taken from a woman aged 50 to 65 with acute or convalescent COVID-19. Each CDR3 is given with its conserved first and last residue. The D gene is left open where the match is weak.

J gene,V gene,D gene,CDR3 DNA,CDR3 protein
TRBJ2-4,TRBV19,.,TGTGCCAGCAGGACGGGGTTAGCCAAAAACATTCAGTACTTC,CASRTGLAKNIQYF
TRBJ2-2,TRBV7-3,.,TGTGCCAGCAGCCGGGACATACCGGGGGAGCTGTTTTTT,CASSRDIPGELFF
TRBJ1-5,TRBV19,.,TGTGCCAGTATCCCGGGCGGGGACAGCAATCAGCCCCAGCATTTT,CASIPGGDSNQPQHF
TRBJ1-4,TRBV11-2,TRBD1,TGTGCCAGCAGCTTAACACAGGGGCTTGAAAAACTGTTTTTT,CASSLTQGLEKLFF
TRBJ1-5,TRBV7-9,.,TGTGCCAGCAGCGACACGAATCAGCCCCAGCATTTT,CASSDTNQPQHF
TRBJ1-1,TRBV5-1,.,TGCGCCAGCTCTCGACGGGACACTTTTAACACTGAAGCTTTCTTT,CASSRRDTFNTEAFF
TRBJ2-2,TRBV9,.,TGTGCCAGCAGCCCCCCAAGGAGTACCGGGGAGCTGTTTTTT,CASSPPRSTGELFF
TRBJ1-2,TRBV4-2,TRBD1,TGTGCCAGCACACCGGGACAGGGGGGATCTAACTATGGCTACACCTTC,CASTPGQGGSNYGYTF
TRBJ1-1,TRBV7-6,TRBD1,TGTGCCAGCAGCCTTCCCCTGGGGGGGACAGGGATTAACACTGAAGCTTTCTTT,CASSLPLGGTGINTEAFF
TRBJ2-1,TRBV28,TRBD1,TGTGCCAGCAGTTTTCTTCTGACAGGGGGTGTGAATGAGCAGTTCTTC,CASSFLLTGGVNEQFF
TRBJ2-7,TRBV4-1,TRBD1,TGCGCCAGCAGCCCTAGCCGGGACAGGGACTACGAGCAGTACTTC,CASSPSRDRDYEQYF